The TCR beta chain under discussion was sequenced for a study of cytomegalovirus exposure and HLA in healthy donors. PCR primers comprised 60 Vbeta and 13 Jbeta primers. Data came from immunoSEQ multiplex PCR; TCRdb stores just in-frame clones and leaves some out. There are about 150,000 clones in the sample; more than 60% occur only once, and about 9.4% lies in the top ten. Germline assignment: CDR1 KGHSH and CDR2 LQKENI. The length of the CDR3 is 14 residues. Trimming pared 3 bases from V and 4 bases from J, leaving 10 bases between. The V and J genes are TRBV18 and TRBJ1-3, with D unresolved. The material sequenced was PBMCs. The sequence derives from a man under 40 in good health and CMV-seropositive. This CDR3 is CASSPQEEGNTIYF. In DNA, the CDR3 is TGTGCCAGCTCACCGCAAGAGGAGGGAAACACCATATATTTT.